This TCR beta chain was captured in a study of blood T cells in healthy people across ages. The J segment lost 5 bases and the V segment lost 4 bases, leaving 5 bases of the junction unmatched. The V gene's germline CDR1 is MNHNS and CDR2 SASEGT. The CDR3 covers 15 residues. This clonotype was recorded many times. The antigen remains undetermined. Through a sample-barcoded 5' primer and a J-beta primer mix, a second PCR was run for 7 to 11 cycles. MiXCR, applied by TCRdb to the 5' RACE reads, yields one record per CDR3 protein. This sample has more than 1.4 million distinct CDR3 sequences; 35% to 45% occur once, and the top ten carry 7.9%. Broader study findings: Higher diversity and more naive CD4+ cells were features of long-lived donors, compared to aged donors. The lack of PBMC sorting stopped any conclusive naive versus antigen-experienced comparison. Older age coincided with a roughly linear decline in TCR beta diversity per million T cells.

The source material was blood. The sequence was collected from a woman under 30 in good health. The chain links TRBV6-1 to TRBJ2-1; TRBD2 aligns across 10 bases. The CDR3 region is CASSGKAGGNNEQFF. The CDR3 nucleotides read TGTGCCAGCAGTGGAAAAGCGGGGGGGAACAATGAGCAGTTCTTC.